This is a list of T cell receptor beta chains from one sample in a study of blood T cells in healthy people across ages. TCRdb passed the 5' RACE reads through MiXCR, listing each CDR3 protein once. The sample includes 700,000 to 950,000 distinct CDR3 sequences, 43% of them seen just once. Material: blood. The receptors were sampled from a woman aged 55-70 years in good health. CDR3s include the opening cysteine and the closing phenylalanine or tryptophan. The D gene is left open where the match is weak. Where a row states a size, it is once, few, many or the class of an expanded clone; other rows omit it.

D | length | J | V | size | CDR3 | DNA
TRBD2 | 17 | TRBJ2-7 | TRBV4-3 | . | CASSQVTLSGLSDEQYF | TGCGCCAGCAGCCAAGTAACACTTAGCGGGCTTTCAGACGAGCAGTACTTC
TRBD2 | 16 | TRBJ2-3 | TRBV20-1 | . | CGARGMTSGNTDTQYF | TGCGGTGCTAGGGGGATGACTAGCGGGAACACAGATACGCAGTATTTT
. | 15 | TRBJ2-4 | TRBV6-1 | . | CASSASVAAKNIQYF | TGTGCCAGCAGTGCAAGTGTTGCCGCCAAAAACATTCAGTACTTC
TRBD1 | 14 | TRBJ2-5 | TRBV29-1 | . | CSVDRTGSAETQYF | TGCAGCGTTGACCGGACAGGGTCCGCGGAGACCCAGTACTTC
TRBD2 | 14 | TRBJ2-3 | TRBV20-1 | . | CRASGGTSTDTQYF | TGCAGGGCTAGCGGGGGGACTAGCACAGATACGCAGTATTTT
. | 15 | TRBJ2-5 | TRBV20-1 | few | CSARPSTGLQETQYF | TGCAGTGCTAGACCTTCAACTGGCCTCCAAGAGACCCAGTACTTC
TRBD2 | 18 | TRBJ2-3 | TRBV9 | . | CASSAPRLAGANTDTQYF | TGTGCCAGCAGCGCCCCTCGATTGGCGGGAGCCAATACAGATACGCAGTATTTT
TRBD1 | 14 | TRBJ1-5 | TRBV12-3/TRBV12-4 | . | CASSPRQGGQPQHF | TGTGCCAGCAGTCCAAGACAGGGTGGGCAGCCCCAGCATTTT
TRBD2 | 16 | TRBJ2-1 | TRBV6-6 | once | CASSFGTSGNLNEQFF | TGTGCCAGCAGCTTTGGGACTAGCGGAAACCTTAATGAGCAGTTCTTC
. | 15 | TRBJ2-5 | TRBV20-1 | . | CSRGTPWGRQETQYF | TGCAGCCGCGGGACTCCCTGGGGCCGCCAAGAGACCCAGTACTTC
TRBD1 | 13 | TRBJ2-7 | TRBV7-9 | . | CASSLKGPGQRYF | TGTGCCAGCAGCTTAAAAGGGCCGGGACAGCGGTACTTC
TRBD1 | 14 | TRBJ2-4 | TRBV7-9 | . | CASAPGGLLNIQYF | TGTGCCAGCGCTCCAGGGGGTCTTTTAAACATTCAGTACTTC
. | 16 | TRBJ1-2 | TRBV12-3/TRBV12-4 | . | CASSSSSVRLNYGYTF | TGTGCCAGCAGTTCCTCTAGCGTGCGGCTTAACTATGGCTACACCTTC
. | 15 | TRBJ1-1 | TRBV20-1 | . | CSARDGSDMNTEAFF | TGCAGTGCTAGGGACGGCAGCGATATGAACACTGAAGCTTTCTTT
. | 15 | TRBJ2-1 | TRBV5-1 | . | CASSTTGGAYNEQFF | TGCGCCAGCAGCACAACAGGTGGGGCCTACAATGAGCAGTTCTTC
TRBD2 | 15 | TRBJ2-7 | TRBV18 | . | CASSPGTSGRFEQYF | TGTGCCAGCTCACCGGGGACTAGCGGGAGGTTTGAGCAGTACTTC
TRBD1 | 14 | TRBJ2-7 | TRBV27 | many | CASSSTGKVYEQYF | TGTGCCAGCAGTTCGACAGGGAAGGTCTACGAGCAGTACTTC
. | 15 | TRBJ1-1 | TRBV7-9 | few | CASSPRPGGSFEAFF | TGTGCCAGCAGCCCACGACCGGGCGGAAGTTTTGAAGCTTTCTTT
. | 14 | TRBJ2-1 | TRBV15 | . | CATSRELGQNEQFF | TGTGCCACCAGCAGAGAGCTAGGACAAAATGAGCAGTTCTTC
TRBD1 | 15 | TRBJ2-7 | TRBV27 | . | CASTSGGPSSYEQYF | TGTGCCAGCACTTCAGGGGGCCCGAGCTCCTACGAGCAGTACTTC
. | 15 | TRBJ2-6 | TRBV9 | . | CASSEQGTGANVLTF | TGTGCCAGCAGCGAACAGGGAACTGGGGCCAACGTCCTGACTTTC
. | 15 | TRBJ2-2 | TRBV9 | many | CASSAKGVNTGELFF | TGTGCCAGCAGCGCCAAAGGTGTTAACACCGGGGAGCTGTTTTTT
TRBD1 | 17 | TRBJ1-2 | TRBV7-9 | few | CASSSRNGDRGRDGYTF | TGTGCCAGCAGCTCCCGGAACGGGGACAGGGGCAGGGATGGCTACACCTTC
. | 10 | TRBJ2-5 | TRBV12-3/TRBV12-4 | . | CASGVREQYF | TGTGCCAGCGGTGTCCGGGAGCAGTACTTC
TRBD2 | 16 | TRBJ2-3 | TRBV27 | once | CASSGTSGSWADTQYF | TGTGCCAGCAGTGGGACTAGCGGGAGTTGGGCAGATACGCAGTATTTT
. | 14 | TRBJ1-3 | TRBV12-3/TRBV12-4 | . | CASSLNAGKNTIYF | TGTGCCAGCAGTTTAAACGCAGGGAAAAACACCATATATTTT
. | 15 | TRBJ2-4 | TRBV12-3/TRBV12-4 | few | CASSNGGAAKNIQYF | TGTGCCAGCAGCAACGGTGGGGCAGCCAAAAACATTCAGTACTTC
. | 15 | TRBJ2-3 | TRBV7-3 | few | CASSYAQGSTDTQYF | TGTGCCAGCAGCTATGCCCAGGGGAGCACAGATACGCAGTATTTT
TRBD2 | 14 | TRBJ2-1 | TRBV7-8 | . | CASSQEGGRDEQFF | TGTGCCAGCAGCCAGGAGGGCGGGAGGGATGAGCAGTTCTTC
. | 11 | TRBJ1-1 | TRBV28 | . | CASSWSTEAFF | TGTGCCAGCAGTTGGAGCACTGAAGCTTTCTTT
. | 12 | TRBJ2-1 | TRBV18 | . | CASSPVQETQFF | TGTGCCAGCTCACCAGTCCAAGAGACCCAGTTCTTC
TRBD1 | 15 | TRBJ2-5 | TRBV5-5 | . | CASSLSGQVWETQYF | TGTGCCAGCAGCTTGTCGGGACAGGTCTGGGAGACCCAGTACTTC
. | 15 | TRBJ2-5 | TRBV9 | few | CASSVTCAAGETQYF | TGTGCCAGCAGCGTGACCTGCGCGGCCGGGGAGACCCAGTACTTC
. | 12 | TRBJ2-1 | TRBV10-3 | once | CATWDSSYEQFF | TGTGCCACCTGGGACTCCAGCTATGAGCAGTTCTTC
. | 16 | TRBJ1-1 | TRBV9 | . | CASSVGSGTLNTEAFF | TGTGCCAGCAGCGTAGGGTCGGGGACCTTGAACACTGAAGCTTTCTTT
. | 15 | TRBJ1-6 | TRBV9 | . | CASSVADRLDSPLHF | TGTGCCAGCAGCGTAGCCGACAGGCTAGATTCACCCCTCCACTTT
TRBD1 | 17 | TRBJ2-3 | TRBV5-1 | few | CASSLGRGQGDTDTQYF | TGCGCCAGCAGCTTGGGCCGGGGACAGGGTGACACAGATACGCAGTATTTT
. | 14 | TRBJ2-7 | TRBV6-1 | . | CASSEGGSYNEQYF | TGTGCCAGCAGTGAAGGGGGATCCTACAATGAGCAGTACTTC
. | 16 | TRBJ2-5 | TRBV6-2/TRBV6-3 | few | CASSYGRRGLQETQYF | TGTGCCAGCAGTTACGGGCGGCGTGGACTCCAAGAGACCCAGTACTTC
TRBD2 | 15 | TRBJ2-5 | TRBV5-1 | few | CASSFTSGGDNEQYF | TGCGCCAGTAGTTTTACTAGCGGGGGTGACAATGAGCAGTACTTC
TRBD1 | 14 | TRBJ1-1 | TRBV10-3 | . | CAIRRTGTNTEAFF | TGTGCCATCAGGAGGACAGGGACGAACACTGAAGCTTTCTTT
. | 16 | TRBJ2-5 | TRBV13 | . | CASSRSKGGYFETQYF | TGTGCCAGCAGCCGAAGCAAGGGGGGGTATTTCGAGACCCAGTACTTC
TRBD2 | 14 | TRBJ2-7 | TRBV9 | many | CASSVSPSGYEQYF | TGTGCCAGCAGCGTTAGTCCTAGCGGATACGAGCAGTACTTC
. | 13 | TRBJ2-3 | TRBV12-3/TRBV12-4 | . | CASSRLGVNTQYF | TGTGCCAGCAGTCGACTGGGGGTAAATACGCAGTATTTT
. | 15 | TRBJ2-7 | TRBV27 | . | CASSLSLQGGYEQYF | TGTGCCAGCAGTTTATCCCTGCAAGGGGGTTACGAGCAGTACTTC
. | 14 | TRBJ1-1 | TRBV7-2 | . | CASSFGRELNEAFF | TGTGCCAGCAGCTTCGGCAGGGAGTTGAATGAAGCTTTCTTT
. | 15 | TRBJ1-5 | TRBV5-5 | once | CASNLGWFSNQPQHF | TGTGCCAGCAACTTGGGTTGGTTTAGCAATCAGCCCCAGCATTTT
. | 12 | TRBJ2-7 | TRBV2 | . | CASSDLGDEQYF | TGTGCCAGCAGTGATTTGGGGGACGAGCAGTACTTC
. | 14 | TRBJ2-5 | TRBV20-1 | . | CSARGPTSKETQYF | TGCAGTGCTAGAGGGCCGACTAGTAAAGAGACCCAGTACTTC
. | 12 | TRBJ2-5 | TRBV9 | few | CASSNPGETQYF | TGTGCCAGCAGCAATCCCGGGGAGACCCAGTACTTC
. | 14 | TRBJ2-3 | TRBV10-3 | . | CAISEALAGDTQYF | TGTGCCATCAGTGAGGCGCTAGCAGGAGATACGCAGTATTTT
TRBD1 | 16 | TRBJ2-7 | TRBV10-3 | . | CATRTGTGIGSYEQYF | TGTGCCACCAGGACGGGGACAGGGATCGGATCCTACGAGCAGTACTTC
. | 13 | TRBJ1-5 | TRBV6-1 | . | CASSEGPTRPQHF | TGTGCCAGCAGTGAAGGCCCCACCCGGCCCCAGCATTTT